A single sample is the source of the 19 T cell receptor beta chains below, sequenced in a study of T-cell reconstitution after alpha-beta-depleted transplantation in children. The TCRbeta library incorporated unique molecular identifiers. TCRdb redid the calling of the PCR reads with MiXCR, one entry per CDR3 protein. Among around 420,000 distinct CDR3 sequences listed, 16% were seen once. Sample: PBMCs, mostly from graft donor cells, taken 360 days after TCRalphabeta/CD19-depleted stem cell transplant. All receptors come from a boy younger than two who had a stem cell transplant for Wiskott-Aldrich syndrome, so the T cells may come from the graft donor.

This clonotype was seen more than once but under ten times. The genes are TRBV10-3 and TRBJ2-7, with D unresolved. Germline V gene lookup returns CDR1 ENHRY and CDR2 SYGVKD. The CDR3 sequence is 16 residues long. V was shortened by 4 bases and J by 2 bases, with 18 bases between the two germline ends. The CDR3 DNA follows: TGTGCCATCAGTGTCCTCGGAGTCGATACCCCCTACGAGCAGTACTTC. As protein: CAISVLGVDTPYEQYF.

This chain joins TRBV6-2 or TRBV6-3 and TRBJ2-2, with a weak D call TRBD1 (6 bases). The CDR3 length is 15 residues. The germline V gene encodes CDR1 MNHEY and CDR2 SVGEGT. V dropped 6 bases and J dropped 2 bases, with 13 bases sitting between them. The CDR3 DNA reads TGTGCCAGCAGCCGCCGGGACAAAAACACCGGGGAGCTGTTTTTT. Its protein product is CASSRRDKNTGELFF.

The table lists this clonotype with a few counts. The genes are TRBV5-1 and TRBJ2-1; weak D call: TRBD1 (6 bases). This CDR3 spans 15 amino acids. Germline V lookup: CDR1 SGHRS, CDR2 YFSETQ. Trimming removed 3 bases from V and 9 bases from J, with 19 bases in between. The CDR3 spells CASSSGRTVGLEQFF. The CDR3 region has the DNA TGCGCCAGCAGCTCGGGACGGACAGTAGGCCTTGAGCAGTTCTTC. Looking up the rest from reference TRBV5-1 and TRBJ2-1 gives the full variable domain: KAGVTQTPRYLIKTRGQQVTLSCSPISGHRSVSWYQQTPGQGLQFLFEYFSETQRNKGNFPGRFSGRQFSNSRSEMNVSTLELGDSALYLCASSSGRTVGLEQFFGPGTRLTVL.

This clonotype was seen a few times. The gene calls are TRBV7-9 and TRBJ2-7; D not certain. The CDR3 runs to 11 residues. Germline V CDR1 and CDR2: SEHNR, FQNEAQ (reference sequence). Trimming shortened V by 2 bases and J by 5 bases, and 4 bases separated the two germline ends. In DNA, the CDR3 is TGTGCCAGCAGCTTAAAGAACGAGCAGTACTTC. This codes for CASSLKNEQYF.

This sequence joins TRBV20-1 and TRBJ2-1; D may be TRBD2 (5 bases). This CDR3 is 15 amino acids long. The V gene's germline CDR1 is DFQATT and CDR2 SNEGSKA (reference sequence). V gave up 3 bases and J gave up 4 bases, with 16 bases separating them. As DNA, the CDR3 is TGCAGTGCTAGTAGGTCGTGGAGGTCGTACAATGAGCAGTTCTTC. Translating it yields CSASRSWRSYNEQFF.

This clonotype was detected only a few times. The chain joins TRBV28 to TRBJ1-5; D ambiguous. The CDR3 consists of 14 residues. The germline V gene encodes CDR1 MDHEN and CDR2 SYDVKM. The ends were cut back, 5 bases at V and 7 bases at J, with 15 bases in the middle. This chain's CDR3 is CASSIPSGKQPQHF. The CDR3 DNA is TGTGCCAGCAGTATTCCAAGTGGTAAGCAGCCCCAGCATTTT.

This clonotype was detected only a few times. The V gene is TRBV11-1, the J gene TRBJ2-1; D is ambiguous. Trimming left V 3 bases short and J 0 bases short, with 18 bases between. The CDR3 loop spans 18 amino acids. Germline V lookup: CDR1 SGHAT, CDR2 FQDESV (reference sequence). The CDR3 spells CASSLGSPKASSYNEQFF. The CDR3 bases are TGTGCCAGCAGCTTGGGCTCCCCTAAGGCTAGCTCCTACAATGAGCAGTTCTTC.

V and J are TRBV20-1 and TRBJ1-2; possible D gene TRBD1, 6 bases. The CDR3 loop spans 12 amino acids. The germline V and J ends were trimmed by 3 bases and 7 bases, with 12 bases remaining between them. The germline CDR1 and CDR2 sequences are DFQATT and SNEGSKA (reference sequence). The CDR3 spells CSASKQGSGYTF. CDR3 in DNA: TGCAGTGCTAGTAAACAGGGAAGTGGCTACACCTTC.

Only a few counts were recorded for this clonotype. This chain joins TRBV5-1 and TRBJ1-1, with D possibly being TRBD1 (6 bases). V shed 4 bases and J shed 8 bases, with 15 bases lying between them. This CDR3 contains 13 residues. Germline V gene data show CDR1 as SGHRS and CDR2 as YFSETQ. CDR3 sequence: CASSHEGQPEAFF. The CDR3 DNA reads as TGCGCCAGCAGCCACGAAGGACAGCCAGAAGCTTTCTTT.

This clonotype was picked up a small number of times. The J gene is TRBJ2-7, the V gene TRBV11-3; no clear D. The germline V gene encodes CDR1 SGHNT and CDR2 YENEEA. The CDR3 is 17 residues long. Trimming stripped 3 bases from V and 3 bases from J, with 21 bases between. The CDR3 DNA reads TGTGCCAGCAGCTTGGGTAACAGCTGGCGGCCAAGCTACGAGCAGTACTTC. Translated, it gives CASSLGNSWRPSYEQYF.

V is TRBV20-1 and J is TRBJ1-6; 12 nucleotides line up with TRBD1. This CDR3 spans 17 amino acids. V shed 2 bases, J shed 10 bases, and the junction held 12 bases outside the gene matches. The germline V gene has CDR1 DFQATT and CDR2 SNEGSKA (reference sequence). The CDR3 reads CSARPAPGQGAGSPLHF. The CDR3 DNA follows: TGCAGTGCTAGACCTGCACCGGGACAGGGGGCCGGGTCACCCCTCCACTTT.

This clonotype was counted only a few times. CDR3 amino acids: CASLGAANTGELFF. The CDR3 DNA follows: TGCGCCAGTTTAGGCGCCGCTAACACCGGGGAGCTGTTTTTT. The V and J genes are TRBV5-1 and TRBJ2-2; D gene unclear. Looked up from germline, CDR1 is SGHRS and CDR2 is YFSETQ. The V end was cut by 8 bases, the J end by 2 bases, with 13 bases between. This CDR3 spans 14 amino acids.

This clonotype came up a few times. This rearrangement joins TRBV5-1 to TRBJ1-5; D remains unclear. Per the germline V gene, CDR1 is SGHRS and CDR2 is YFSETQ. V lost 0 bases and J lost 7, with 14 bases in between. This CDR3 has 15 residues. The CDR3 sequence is CASSLEGGEEQPQHF. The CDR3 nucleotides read TGCGCCAGCAGCTTGGAGGGCGGAGAGGAGCAGCCCCAGCATTTT.

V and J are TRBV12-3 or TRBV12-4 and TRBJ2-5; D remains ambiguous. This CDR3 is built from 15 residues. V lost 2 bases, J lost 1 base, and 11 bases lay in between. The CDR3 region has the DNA TGTGCCAGCAGTTTAAAGGCCCCCCTCCAAGAGACCCAGTACTTC. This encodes CASSLKAPLQETQYF.

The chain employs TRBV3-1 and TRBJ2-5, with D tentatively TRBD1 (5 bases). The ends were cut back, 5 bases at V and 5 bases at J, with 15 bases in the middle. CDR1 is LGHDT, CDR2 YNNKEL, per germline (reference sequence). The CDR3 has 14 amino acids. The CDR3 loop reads CASSYIQVGETQYF. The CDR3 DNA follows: TGTGCCAGCAGCTATATACAGGTTGGCGAGACCCAGTACTTC.

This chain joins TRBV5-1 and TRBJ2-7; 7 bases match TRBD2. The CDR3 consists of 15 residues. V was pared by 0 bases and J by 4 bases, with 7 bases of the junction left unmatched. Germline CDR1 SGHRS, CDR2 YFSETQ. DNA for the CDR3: TGCGCCAGCAGCTTGGAGGAGGGAGGGTCTTACGAGCAGTACTTC. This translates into CASSLEEGGSYEQYF. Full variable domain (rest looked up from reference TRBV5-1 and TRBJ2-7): KAGVTQTPRYLIKTRGQQVTLSCSPISGHRSVSWYQQTPGQGLQFLFEYFSETQRNKGNFPGRFSGRQFSNSRSEMNVSTLELGDSALYLCASSLEEGGSYEQYFGPGTRLTVT.

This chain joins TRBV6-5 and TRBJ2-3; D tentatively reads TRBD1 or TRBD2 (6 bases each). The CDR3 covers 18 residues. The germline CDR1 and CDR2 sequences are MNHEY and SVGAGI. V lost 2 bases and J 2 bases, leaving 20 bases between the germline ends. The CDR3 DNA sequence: TGTGCCAGCAGTTACGGCAGGGGAGGCCGACTCCCCACAGATACGCAGTATTTT. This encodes CASSYGRGGRLPTDTQYF.

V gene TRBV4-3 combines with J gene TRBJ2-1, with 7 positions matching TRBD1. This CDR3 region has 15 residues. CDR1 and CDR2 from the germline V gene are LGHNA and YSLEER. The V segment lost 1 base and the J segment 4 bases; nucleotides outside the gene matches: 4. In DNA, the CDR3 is TGCGCCAGCAGCCAAGGACAGGGCCGATACAATGAGCAGTTCTTC. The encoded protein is CASSQGQGRYNEQFF.

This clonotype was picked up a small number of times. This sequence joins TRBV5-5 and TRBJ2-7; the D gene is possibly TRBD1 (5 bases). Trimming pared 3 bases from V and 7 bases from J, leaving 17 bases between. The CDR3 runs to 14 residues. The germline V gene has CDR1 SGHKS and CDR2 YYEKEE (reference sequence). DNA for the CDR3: TGTGCCAGCAGCTCCGGGCCCAGGGAATTGGAGCAGTACTTC. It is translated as CASSSGPRELEQYF.